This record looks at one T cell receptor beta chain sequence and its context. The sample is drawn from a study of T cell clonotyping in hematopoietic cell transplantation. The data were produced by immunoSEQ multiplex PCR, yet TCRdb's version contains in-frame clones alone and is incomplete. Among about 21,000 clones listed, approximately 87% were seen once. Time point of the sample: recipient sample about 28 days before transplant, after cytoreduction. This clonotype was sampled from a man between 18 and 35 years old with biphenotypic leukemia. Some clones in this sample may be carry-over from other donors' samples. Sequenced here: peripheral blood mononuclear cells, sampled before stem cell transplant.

CDR3 loop: CASSLADTEAFF. The CDR3 DNA follows: TGTGCCAGCAGCTTGGCCGACACTGAAGCTTTCTTT. V gene TRBV5-6 combines with J gene TRBJ1-1; no clear D gene. CDR3 length: 12 amino acids. Germline V gives CDR1 SGHDT, CDR2 YYEEEE. V shed 0 bases and J shed 3 bases, with 3 bases lying between them.